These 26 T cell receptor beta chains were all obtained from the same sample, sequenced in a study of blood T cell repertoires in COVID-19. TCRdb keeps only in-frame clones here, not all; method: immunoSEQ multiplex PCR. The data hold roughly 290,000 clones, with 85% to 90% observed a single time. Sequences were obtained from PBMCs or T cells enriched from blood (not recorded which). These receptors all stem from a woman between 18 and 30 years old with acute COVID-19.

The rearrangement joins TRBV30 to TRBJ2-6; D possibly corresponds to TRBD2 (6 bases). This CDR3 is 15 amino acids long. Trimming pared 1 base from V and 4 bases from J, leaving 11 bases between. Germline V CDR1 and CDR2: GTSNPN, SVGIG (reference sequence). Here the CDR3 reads CAWSDRGYGANVLTF. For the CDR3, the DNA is TGTGCCTGGAGTGATCGGGGGTACGGGGCCAACGTCCTGACTTTC.

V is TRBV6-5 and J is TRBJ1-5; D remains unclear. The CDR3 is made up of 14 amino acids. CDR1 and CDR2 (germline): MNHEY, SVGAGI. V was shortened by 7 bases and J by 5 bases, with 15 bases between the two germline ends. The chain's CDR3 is CASTPTWGDQPQHF. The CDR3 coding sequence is TGTGCCAGCACCCCCACTTGGGGAGATCAGCCCCAGCATTTT.

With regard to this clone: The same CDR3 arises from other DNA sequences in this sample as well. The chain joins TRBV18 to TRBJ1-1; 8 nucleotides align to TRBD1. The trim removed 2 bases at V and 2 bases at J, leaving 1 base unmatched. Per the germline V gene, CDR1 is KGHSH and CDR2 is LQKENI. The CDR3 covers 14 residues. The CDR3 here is CASSPGTGNTEAFF. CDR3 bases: TGTGCCAGCTCACCAGGGACAGGAAACACTGAAGCTTTCTTT.

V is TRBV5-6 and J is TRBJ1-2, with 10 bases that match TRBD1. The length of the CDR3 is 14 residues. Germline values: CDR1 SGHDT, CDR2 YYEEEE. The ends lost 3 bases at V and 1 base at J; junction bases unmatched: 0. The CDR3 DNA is TGTGCCAGCAGCTGGGACAGGGGTAACTATGGCTACACCTTC. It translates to CASSWDRGNYGYTF.

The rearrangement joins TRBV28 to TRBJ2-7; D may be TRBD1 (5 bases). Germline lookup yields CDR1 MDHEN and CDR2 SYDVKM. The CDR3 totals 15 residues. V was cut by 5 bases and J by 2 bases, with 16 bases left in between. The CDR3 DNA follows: TGTGCCAGCAGTCTGCCGACGACAGAGGCCTACGAGCAGTACTTC. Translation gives CASSLPTTEAYEQYF.

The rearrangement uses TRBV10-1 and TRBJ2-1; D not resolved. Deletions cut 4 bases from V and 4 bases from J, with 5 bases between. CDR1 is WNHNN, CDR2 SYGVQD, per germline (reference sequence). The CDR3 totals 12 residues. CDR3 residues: CASSGQYNEQFF. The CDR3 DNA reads TGCGCCAGCAGTGGGCAATACAATGAGCAGTTCTTC.

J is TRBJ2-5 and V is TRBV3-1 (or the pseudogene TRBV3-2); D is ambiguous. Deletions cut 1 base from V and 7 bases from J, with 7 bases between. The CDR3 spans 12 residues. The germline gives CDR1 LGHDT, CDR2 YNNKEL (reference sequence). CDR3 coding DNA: TGTGCCAGCAGCCAAGTGCAGGTGACCCAGTACTTC. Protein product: CASSQVQVTQYF.

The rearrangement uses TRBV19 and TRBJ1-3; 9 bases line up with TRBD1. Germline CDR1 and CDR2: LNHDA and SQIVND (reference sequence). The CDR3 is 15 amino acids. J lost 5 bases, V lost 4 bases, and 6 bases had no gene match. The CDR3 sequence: CASSTSGTGRNTIYF. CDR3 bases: TGTGCCAGTAGTACTTCTGGGACAGGGCGAAACACCATATATTTT.

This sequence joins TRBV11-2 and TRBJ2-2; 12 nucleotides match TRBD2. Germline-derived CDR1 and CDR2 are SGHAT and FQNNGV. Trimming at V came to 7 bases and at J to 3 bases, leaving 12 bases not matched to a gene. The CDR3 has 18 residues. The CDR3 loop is CASKPGLAGRSDTGELFF. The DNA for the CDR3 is TGTGCCAGCAAACCCGGACTAGCGGGACGGAGTGACACCGGGGAGCTGTTTTTT.

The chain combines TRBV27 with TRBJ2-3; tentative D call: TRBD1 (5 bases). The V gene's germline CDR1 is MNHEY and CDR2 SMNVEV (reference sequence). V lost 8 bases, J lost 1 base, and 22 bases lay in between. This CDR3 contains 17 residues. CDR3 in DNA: TGTGCCAGCTTGGGTGGGGCGGTCACTGGGGGCACAGATACGCAGTATTTT. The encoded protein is CASLGGAVTGGTDTQYF.

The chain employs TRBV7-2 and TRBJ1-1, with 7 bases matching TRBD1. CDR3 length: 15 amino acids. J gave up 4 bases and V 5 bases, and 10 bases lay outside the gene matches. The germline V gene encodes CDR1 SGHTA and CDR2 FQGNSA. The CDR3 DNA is TGTGCCAGCAGCCTCGGTGGGCAGGGGGGCACTGAAGCTTTCTTT. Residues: CASSLGGQGGTEAFF.

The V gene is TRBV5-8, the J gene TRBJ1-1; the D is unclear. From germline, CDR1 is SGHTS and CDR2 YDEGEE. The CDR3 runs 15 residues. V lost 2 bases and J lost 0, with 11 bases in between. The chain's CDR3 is CASSFWAGMNTEAFF. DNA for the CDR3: TGTGCCAGCAGCTTTTGGGCAGGAATGAACACTGAAGCTTTCTTT.

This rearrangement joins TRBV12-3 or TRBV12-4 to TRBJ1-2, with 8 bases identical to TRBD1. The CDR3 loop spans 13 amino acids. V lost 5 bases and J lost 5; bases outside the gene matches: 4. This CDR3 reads CASSPTGVYGYTF. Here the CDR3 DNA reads TGTGCCAGCAGTCCGACAGGGGTTTATGGCTACACCTTC.

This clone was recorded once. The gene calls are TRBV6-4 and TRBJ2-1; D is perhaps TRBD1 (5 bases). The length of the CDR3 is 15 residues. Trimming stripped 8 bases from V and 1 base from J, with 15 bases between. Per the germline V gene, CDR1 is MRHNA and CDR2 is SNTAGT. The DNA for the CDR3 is TGTGCCAGCGCTAGGGTTAGGGGTTCCTACAATGAGCAGTTCTTC. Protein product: CASARVRGSYNEQFF.

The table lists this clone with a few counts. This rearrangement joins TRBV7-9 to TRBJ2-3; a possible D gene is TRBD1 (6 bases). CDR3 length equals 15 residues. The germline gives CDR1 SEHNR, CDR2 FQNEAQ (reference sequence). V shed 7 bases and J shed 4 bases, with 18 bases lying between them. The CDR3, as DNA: TGTGCCAGCAAAACCAGGGGAGTGAACGCAGATACGCAGTATTTT. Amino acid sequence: CASKTRGVNADTQYF. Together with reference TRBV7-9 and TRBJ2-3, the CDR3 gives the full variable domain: DTGVSQNPRHKITKRGQNVTFRCDPISEHNRLYWYRQTLGQGPEFLTYFQNEAQLEKSRLLSDRFSAERPKGSFSTLEIQRTEQGDSAMYLCASKTRGVNADTQYFGPGTRLTVL.

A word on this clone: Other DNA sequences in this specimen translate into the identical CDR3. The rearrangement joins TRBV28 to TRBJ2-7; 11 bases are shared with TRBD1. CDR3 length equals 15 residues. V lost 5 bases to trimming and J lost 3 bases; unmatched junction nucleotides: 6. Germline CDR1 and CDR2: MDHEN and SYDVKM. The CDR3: CASSLAGTGGYEQYF. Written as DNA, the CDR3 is TGTGCCAGCAGTCTCGCCGGGACAGGGGGCTACGAGCAGTACTTC.

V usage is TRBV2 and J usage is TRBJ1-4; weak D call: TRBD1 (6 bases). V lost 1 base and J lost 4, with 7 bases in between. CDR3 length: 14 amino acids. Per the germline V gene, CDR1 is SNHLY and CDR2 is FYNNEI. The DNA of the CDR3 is TGTGCCAGCAGTGAAGACAGGGATAATGAAAAACTGTTTTTT. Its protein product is CASSEDRDNEKLFF.

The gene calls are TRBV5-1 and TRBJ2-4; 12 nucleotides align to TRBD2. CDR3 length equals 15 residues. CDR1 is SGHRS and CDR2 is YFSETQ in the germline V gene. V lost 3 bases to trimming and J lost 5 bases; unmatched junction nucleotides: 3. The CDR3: CASSSLAGGQNIQYF. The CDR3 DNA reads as TGCGCCAGCAGCTCGCTAGCGGGAGGGCAAAACATTCAGTACTTC.

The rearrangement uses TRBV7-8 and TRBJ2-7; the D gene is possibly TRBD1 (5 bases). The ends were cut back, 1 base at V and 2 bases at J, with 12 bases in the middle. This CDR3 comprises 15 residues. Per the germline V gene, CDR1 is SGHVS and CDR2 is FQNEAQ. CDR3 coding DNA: TGTGCCAGCAGCTTAGACGGTGGACACACCTACGAGCAGTACTTC. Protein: CASSLDGGHTYEQYF.

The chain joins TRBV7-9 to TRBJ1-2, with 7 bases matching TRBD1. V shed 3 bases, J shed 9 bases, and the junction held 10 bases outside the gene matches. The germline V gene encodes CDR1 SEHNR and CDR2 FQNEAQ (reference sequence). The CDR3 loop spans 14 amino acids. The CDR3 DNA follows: TGTGCCAGCAGCTTCTCCACAGGGGAGACGCGCTACACCTTC. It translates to CASSFSTGETRYTF.

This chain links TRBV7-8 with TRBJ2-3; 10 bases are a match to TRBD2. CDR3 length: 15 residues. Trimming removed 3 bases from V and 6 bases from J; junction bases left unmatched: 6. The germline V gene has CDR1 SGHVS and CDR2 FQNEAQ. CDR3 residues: CASSFESGRGDTQYF. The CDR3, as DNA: TGTGCCAGCAGCTTCGAAAGCGGGAGGGGGGATACGCAGTATTTT.

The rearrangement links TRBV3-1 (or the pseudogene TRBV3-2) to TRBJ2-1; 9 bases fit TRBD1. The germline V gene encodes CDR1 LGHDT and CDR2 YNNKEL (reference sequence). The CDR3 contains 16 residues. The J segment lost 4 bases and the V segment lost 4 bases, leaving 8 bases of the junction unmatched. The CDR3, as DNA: TGTGCCAGCAGCCGCCGACAGGGGGTTCCTTACAATGAGCAGTTCTTC. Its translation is CASSRRQGVPYNEQFF.

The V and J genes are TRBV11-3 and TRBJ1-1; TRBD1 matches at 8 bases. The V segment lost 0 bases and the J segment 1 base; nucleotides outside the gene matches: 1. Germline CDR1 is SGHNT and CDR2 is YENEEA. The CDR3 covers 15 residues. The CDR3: CASSLDGQGNTEAFF. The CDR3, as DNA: TGTGCCAGCAGCTTAGATGGACAGGGGAACACTGAAGCTTTCTTT.

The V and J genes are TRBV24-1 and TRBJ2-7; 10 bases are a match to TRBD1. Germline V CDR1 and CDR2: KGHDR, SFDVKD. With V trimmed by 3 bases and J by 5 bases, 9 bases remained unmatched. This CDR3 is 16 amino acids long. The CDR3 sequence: CATSDGPGQGRHEQYF. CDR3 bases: TGTGCCACCAGTGATGGACCGGGACAGGGGAGACACGAGCAGTACTTC.

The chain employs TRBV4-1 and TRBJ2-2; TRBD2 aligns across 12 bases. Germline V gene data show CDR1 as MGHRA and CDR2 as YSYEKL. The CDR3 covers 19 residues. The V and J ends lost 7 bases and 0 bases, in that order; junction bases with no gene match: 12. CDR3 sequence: CASTYSGLAGYTNTGELFF. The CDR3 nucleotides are TGCGCCAGCACTTACTCGGGACTAGCGGGTTACACGAACACCGGGGAGCTGTTTTTT.

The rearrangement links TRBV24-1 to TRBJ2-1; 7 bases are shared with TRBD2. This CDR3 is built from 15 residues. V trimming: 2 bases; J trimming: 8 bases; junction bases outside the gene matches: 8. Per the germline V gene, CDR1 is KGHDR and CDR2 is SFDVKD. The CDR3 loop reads CATSDSRTRGDEQFF. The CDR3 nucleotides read TGTGCCACCAGTGATTCCCGGACTAGGGGAGATGAGCAGTTCTTC.